The 13 T cell receptor beta chains given below trace back to one sample, sequenced in a study of T cell responses to AZD1222 COVID-19 vaccine (TCRdb year 2021). The library relied on the immunoSEQ multiplex PCR assay. TCRdb carries this immuneACCESS record with in-frame sequences only. Its versions omit some clonotypes, under half of them owing to an unresolved V gene in the studies checked, with the rest unexplained. This sample gives about 79,000 clones in total; around 89% of them show up just once. About 28% of the sample belongs to the ten largest clones. The sample's time point label, decoded: about 28 days (+/-7) after the second vaccine dose. Source: peripheral blood, taken 28 days after the second AZD1222 dose. The origin of the receptors is an adult who received the AZD1222 COVID-19 vaccine.

The chain combines TRBV5-4 with TRBJ2-5; 9 bases are shared with TRBD2. Trimming removed 0 bases from V and 4 bases from J; junction bases left unmatched: 4. This CDR3 region has 15 residues. Germline V gene lookup returns CDR1 SGHNT and CDR2 YYREEE (reference sequence). Here the CDR3 reads CASSLDSGGGETQYF. The CDR3 region has the DNA TGTGCCAGCAGCTTGGATAGCGGGGGTGGAGAGACCCAGTACTTC. Variable domain in full (rest from reference TRBV5-4 and TRBJ2-5): ETGVTQSPTHLIKTRGQQVTLRCSSQSGHNTVSWYQQALGQGPQFIFQYYREEENGRGNFPPRFSGLQFPNYSSELNVNALELDDSALYLCASSLDSGGGETQYFGPGTRLLVL.

The CDR3 region is CASSYREGYGYTF. The CDR3 DNA follows: TGTGCCAGCAGTTACCGTGAAGGGTATGGCTACACCTTC. The rearrangement links TRBV6-5 to TRBJ1-2; D is uncertain. The germline V and J ends were trimmed by 2 bases and 5 bases, with 9 bases remaining between them. The CDR3 contains 13 residues. Germline V lookup: CDR1 MNHEY, CDR2 SVGAGI.

This clone has only one observation. The chain recombines TRBV9 with TRBJ1-4; no firm D call. The V and J ends lost 3 bases and 2 bases respectively, with 17 bases between them. This CDR3 has 17 amino acids. The germline V gene has CDR1 SGDLS and CDR2 YYNGEE. In DNA form, the CDR3 reads TGTGCCAGCAGCGGCCAGGACGGGCGCACCACTAATGAAAAACTGTTTTTT. This translates into CASSGQDGRTTNEKLFF.

The chain has TRBV29-1 and TRBJ1-1; D unclear. The V gene's germline CDR1 is SQVTM and CDR2 ANQGSEA. V was clipped by 3 bases and J by 3 bases, with 5 bases between them. The CDR3 is 11 amino acids. The DNA of the CDR3 is TGCAGCGTTGAGTCGGACACTGAAGCTTTCTTT. Its protein is CSVESDTEAFF.

This rearrangement joins TRBV28 to TRBJ1-6; D possibly corresponds to TRBD1 (5 bases). Trimming left V 11 bases short and J 7 bases short, with 15 bases between. The CDR3 has 13 amino acids. Germline CDR1 and CDR2: MDHEN and SYDVKM. This CDR3 reads CACLGGANSPLHF. Here the CDR3 DNA reads TGTGCCTGTTTGGGCGGGGCAAATTCACCCCTCCACTTT.

The V and J genes are TRBV11-3 and TRBJ2-7; 8 bases match TRBD2. CDR1 and CDR2 from the germline V gene are SGHNT and YENEEA. V lost 6 bases, J lost 3 bases, and 7 bases stayed unmatched. CDR3 length equals 14 residues. CDR3 sequence (DNA): TGTGCCAGCAGGTTACGCGGGACTAGCTACGAGCAGTACTTC. It translates to CASRLRGTSYEQYF.

V gene TRBV5-6 combines with J gene TRBJ1-5; no definite D call. The CDR3 has 18 residues. Germline CDR1 is SGHDT and CDR2 is YYEEEE. V lost 2 bases, J lost 3 bases, and 21 bases lay in between. CDR3 nucleotide sequence: TGTGCCAGCAGCTTCGGAAAAGGCCAAGGCAGACTCAATCAGCCCCAGCATTTT. This translates into CASSFGKGQGRLNQPQHF.

This clone was seen once. The rearrangement links TRBV19 to TRBJ2-2, with D perhaps given as TRBD1 or TRBD2 (5 bases each). Germline V lookup: CDR1 LNHDA, CDR2 SQIVND (reference sequence). With 5 bases removed from V and 3 bases from J, the gap between germline ends came to 7 bases. This CDR3 spans 13 amino acids. CDR3 in DNA: TGTGCCAGTAGTGAGGGGTACACCGGGGAGCTGTTTTTT. Its protein product is CASSEGYTGELFF.

DNA for the CDR3: TGTGCCAGCAGTTACCGACAGGGGCGCGCTGAAGCTTTCTTT. This gives the protein CASSYRQGRAEAFF. The chain has TRBV6-2 or TRBV6-3 and TRBJ1-1; 8 positions match TRBD1. Germline V gene sequence: CDR1 MNHEY, CDR2 SVGEGT. V lost 2 bases to trimming and J lost 6 bases; unmatched junction nucleotides: 5. The CDR3 has 14 amino acids.

This clone was picked up a small number of times. The chain combines TRBV29-1 with TRBJ2-5; D gene uncertain. Germline values: CDR1 SQVTM, CDR2 ANQGSEA. Trimming took 3 bases from V and 1 from J, leaving 9 bases between them. This CDR3 comprises 13 residues. CDR3 sequence: CSVDLSSQETQYF. The CDR3 bases are TGCAGCGTTGACCTTAGCAGCCAAGAGACCCAGTACTTC.

This clone has a handful of counts. The V call is TRBV6-1, the J call TRBJ1-5, with unresolved D. This CDR3 spans 14 amino acids. CDR1 and CDR2 from the germline V gene are MNHNS and SASEGT. V was clipped by 3 bases and J by 4 bases, with 10 bases between them. CDR3 protein: CASSEGGENQPQHF. The CDR3 DNA reads TGTGCCAGCAGTGAGGGTGGAGAGAATCAGCCCCAGCATTTT.

The genes are TRBV11-3 and TRBJ2-7; 8 bases line up with TRBD1. Germline V gives CDR1 SGHNT, CDR2 YENEEA. The trim removed 5 bases at V and 2 bases at J, leaving 8 bases unmatched. This CDR3 is built from 15 residues. CDR3 protein: CASSAHRDRTYEQYF. CDR3 coding DNA: TGTGCCAGCAGCGCCCACCGGGACAGGACCTACGAGCAGTACTTC. The whole variable domain, filled in from reference TRBV11-3 and TRBJ2-7, reads EAGVVQSPRYKIIEKKQPVAFWCNPISGHNTLYWYLQNLGQGPELLIRYENEEAVDDSQLPKDRFSAERLKGVDSTLKIQPAELGDSAVYLCASSAHRDRTYEQYFGPGTRLTVT.

In its sample, this clone was seen a few times. The chain has TRBV7-9 and TRBJ1-5; D might be TRBD1 (6 bases). Germline lookup yields CDR1 SEHNR and CDR2 FQNEAQ (reference sequence). The CDR3 totals 13 residues. Trimming cost V 5 bases and J 5 bases, with 10 bases left between them. The CDR3 nucleotides are TGTGCCAGCAGCGGGGGGACATATCAGCCCCAGCATTTT. Amino acids: CASSGGTYQPQHF.